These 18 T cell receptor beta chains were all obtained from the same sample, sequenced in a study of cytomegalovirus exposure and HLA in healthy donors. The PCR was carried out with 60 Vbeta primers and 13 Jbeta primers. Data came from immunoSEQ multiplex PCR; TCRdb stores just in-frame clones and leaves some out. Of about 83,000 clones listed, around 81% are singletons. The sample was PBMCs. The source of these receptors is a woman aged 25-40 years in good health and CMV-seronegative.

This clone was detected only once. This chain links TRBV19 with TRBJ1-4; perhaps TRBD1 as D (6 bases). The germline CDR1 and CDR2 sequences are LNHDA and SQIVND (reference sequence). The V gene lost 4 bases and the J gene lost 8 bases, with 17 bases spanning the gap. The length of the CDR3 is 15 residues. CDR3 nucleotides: TGTGCCAGTAGTACCTACAGGGTGCCCAGCGAAAAACTGTTTTTT. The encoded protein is CASSTYRVPSEKLFF.

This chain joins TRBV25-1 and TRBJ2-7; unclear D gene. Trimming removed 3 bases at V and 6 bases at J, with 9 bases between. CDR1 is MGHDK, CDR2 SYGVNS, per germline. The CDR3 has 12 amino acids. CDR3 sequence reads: CASSDRFTEQYF. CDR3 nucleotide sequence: TGTGCCAGCAGTGACAGGTTTACCGAGCAGTACTTC.

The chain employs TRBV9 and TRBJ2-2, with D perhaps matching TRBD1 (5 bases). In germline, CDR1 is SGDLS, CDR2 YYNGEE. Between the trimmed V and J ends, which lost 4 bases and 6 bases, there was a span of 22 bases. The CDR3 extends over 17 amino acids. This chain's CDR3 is CASSPGIGSMFSGELFF. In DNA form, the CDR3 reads TGTGCCAGCAGCCCAGGGATAGGGTCGATGTTCTCCGGGGAGCTGTTTTTT.

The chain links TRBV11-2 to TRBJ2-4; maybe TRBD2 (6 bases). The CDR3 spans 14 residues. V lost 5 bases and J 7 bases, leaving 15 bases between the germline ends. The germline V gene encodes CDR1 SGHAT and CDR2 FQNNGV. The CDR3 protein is CASSHPRERNIQYF. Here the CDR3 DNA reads TGTGCCAGCAGCCATCCCCGGGAGCGGAACATTCAGTACTTC.

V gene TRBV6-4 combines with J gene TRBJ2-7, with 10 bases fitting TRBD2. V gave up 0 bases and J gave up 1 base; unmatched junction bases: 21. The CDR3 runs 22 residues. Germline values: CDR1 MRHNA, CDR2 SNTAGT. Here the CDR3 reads CASSDSIGERVTGTSVSYEQYF. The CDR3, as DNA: TGTGCCAGCAGTGACTCGATCGGAGAGAGGGTAACCGGGACTAGCGTTTCCTACGAGCAGTACTTC.

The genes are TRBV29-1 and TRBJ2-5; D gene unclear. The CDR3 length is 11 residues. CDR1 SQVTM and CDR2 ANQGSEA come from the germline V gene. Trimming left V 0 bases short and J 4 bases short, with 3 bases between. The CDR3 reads CSVEDRETQYF. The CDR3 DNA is TGCAGCGTTGAAGATCGAGAGACCCAGTACTTC.

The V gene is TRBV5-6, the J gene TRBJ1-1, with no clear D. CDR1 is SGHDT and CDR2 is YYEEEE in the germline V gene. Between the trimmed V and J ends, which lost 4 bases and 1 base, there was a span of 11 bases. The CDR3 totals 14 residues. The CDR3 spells CASSRRAANTEAFF. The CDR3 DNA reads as TGTGCCAGCAGCCGGAGGGCCGCGAACACTGAAGCTTTCTTT.

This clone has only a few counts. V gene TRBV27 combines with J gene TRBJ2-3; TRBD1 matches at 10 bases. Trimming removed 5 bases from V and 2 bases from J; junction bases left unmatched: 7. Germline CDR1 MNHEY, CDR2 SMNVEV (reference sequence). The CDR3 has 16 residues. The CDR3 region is CASSAGTGALTDTQYF. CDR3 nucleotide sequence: TGTGCCAGCAGTGCAGGGACAGGGGCCCTCACAGATACGCAGTATTTT.

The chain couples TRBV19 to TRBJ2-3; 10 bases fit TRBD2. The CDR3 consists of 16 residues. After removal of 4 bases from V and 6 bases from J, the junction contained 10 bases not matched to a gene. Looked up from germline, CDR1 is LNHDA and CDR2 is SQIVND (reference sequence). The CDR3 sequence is CASSRGPSGSPDTQYF. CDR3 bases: TGTGCCAGTAGTAGGGGTCCTAGCGGGAGTCCCGATACGCAGTATTTT.

The CDR3 protein is CASSLVADPASYEQYF. The CDR3 DNA sequence: TGTGCCAGCAGCTTAGTGGCGGATCCCGCCTCCTACGAGCAGTACTTC. The chain employs TRBV7-2 and TRBJ2-7; D gene unclear. Germline V gene sequence: CDR1 SGHTA, CDR2 FQGNSA. V was pared by 1 base and J by 0 bases, with 13 bases between. The CDR3 is 16 amino acids.

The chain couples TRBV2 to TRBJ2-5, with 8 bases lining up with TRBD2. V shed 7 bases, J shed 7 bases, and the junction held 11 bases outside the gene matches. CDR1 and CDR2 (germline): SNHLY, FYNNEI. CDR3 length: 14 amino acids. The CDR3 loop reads CASTGREAPGTQYF. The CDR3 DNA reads TGTGCCAGCACGGGGCGGGAGGCACCGGGGACCCAGTACTTC.

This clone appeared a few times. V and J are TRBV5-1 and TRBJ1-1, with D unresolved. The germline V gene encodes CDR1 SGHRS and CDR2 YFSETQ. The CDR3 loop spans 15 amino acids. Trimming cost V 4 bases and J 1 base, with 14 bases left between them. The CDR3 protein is CASSPNGLSNTEAFF. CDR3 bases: TGCGCCAGCAGCCCCAACGGACTTTCGAACACTGAAGCTTTCTTT. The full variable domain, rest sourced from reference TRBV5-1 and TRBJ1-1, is KAGVTQTPRYLIKTRGQQVTLSCSPISGHRSVSWYQQTPGQGLQFLFEYFSETQRNKGNFPGRFSGRQFSNSRSEMNVSTLELGDSALYLCASSPNGLSNTEAFFGQGTRLTVV.

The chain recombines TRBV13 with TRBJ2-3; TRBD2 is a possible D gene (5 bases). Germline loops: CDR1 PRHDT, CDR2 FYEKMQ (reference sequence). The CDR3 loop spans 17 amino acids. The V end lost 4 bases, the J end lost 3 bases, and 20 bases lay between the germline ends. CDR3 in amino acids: CASSSPTVFGGTDTQYF. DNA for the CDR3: TGTGCCAGCAGCTCCCCGACTGTATTCGGAGGAACAGATACGCAGTATTTT.

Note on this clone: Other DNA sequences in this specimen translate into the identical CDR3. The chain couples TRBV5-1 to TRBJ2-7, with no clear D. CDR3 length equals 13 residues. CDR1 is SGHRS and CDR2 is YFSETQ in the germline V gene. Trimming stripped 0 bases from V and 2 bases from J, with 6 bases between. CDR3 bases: TGCGCCAGCAGCTTGGAACGGGCCTACGAGCAGTACTTC. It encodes CASSLERAYEQYF.

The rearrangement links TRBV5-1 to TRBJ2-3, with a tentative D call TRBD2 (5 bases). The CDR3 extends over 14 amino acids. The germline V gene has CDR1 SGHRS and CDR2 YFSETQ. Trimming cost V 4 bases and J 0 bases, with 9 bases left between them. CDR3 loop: CASSSRTSTDTQYF. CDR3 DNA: TGCGCCAGCAGCAGCCGGACTAGCACAGATACGCAGTATTTT.

For the CDR3, the DNA is TGCGCCAGCAGTGATGCCGGGGACAAACAAGAGACCCAGTACTTC. It codes for CASSDAGDKQETQYF. The V and J genes are TRBV10-1 and TRBJ2-5, with D possibly matching TRBD1 (6 bases). The CDR3 runs 15 residues. V was pared by 3 bases and J by 2 bases, with 13 bases between. The V gene's germline CDR1 is WNHNN and CDR2 SYGVQD (reference sequence).

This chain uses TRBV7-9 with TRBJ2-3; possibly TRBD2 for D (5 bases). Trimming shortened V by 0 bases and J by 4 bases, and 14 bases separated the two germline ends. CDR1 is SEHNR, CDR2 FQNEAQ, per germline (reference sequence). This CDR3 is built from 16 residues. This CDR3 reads CASSLALATRADTQYF. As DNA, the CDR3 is TGTGCCAGCAGCTTAGCGCTGGCCACGCGGGCAGATACGCAGTATTTT. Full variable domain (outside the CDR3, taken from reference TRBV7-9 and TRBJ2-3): DTGVSQNPRHKITKRGQNVTFRCDPISEHNRLYWYRQTLGQGPEFLTYFQNEAQLEKSRLLSDRFSAERPKGSFSTLEIQRTEQGDSAMYLCASSLALATRADTQYFGPGTRLTVL.

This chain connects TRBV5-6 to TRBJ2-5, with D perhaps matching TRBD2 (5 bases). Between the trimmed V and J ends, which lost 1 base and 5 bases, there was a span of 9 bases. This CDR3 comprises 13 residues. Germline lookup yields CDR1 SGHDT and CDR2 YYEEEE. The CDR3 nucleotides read TGTGCCAGCAGCTTGAGCGGTTGGGAGACCCAGTACTTC. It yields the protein CASSLSGWETQYF.